A single sample gave rise to the 16 T cell receptor beta chains below, sequenced in a study of cytomegalovirus exposure and HLA in healthy donors. The table came from immunoSEQ multiplex PCR; TCRdb's copy has only in-frame clones and leaves some out. This repertoire shows some 79,000 clones, around 94% found once; its top ten account for 2.5% to 3.5%. Sequencing used PBMCs. These receptors were taken from a woman under 30 in good health and CMV-seropositive.

The rearrangement joins TRBV7-2 to TRBJ2-7; D not resolved. This CDR3 has 14 residues. The germline gives CDR1 SGHTA, CDR2 FQGNSA. The V gene lost 5 bases and the J gene lost 6 bases, with 17 bases spanning the gap. The CDR3 loop is CASSHKIPSGEQYF. The CDR3 region has the DNA TGTGCCAGCAGCCATAAGATCCCCTCCGGCGAGCAGTACTTC.

The chain carries TRBV5-1 and TRBJ2-1; D perhaps matches TRBD2 (6 bases). This CDR3 has 17 residues. V lost 0 bases and J lost 8, with 21 bases in between. Germline CDR1 and CDR2: SGHRS and YFSETQ. The CDR3, as DNA: TGCGCCAGCAGCTTGGAGGTGGGTTGGAGGGTTTGGGATGAGCAGTTCTTC. It codes for CASSLEVGWRVWDEQFF.

The chain has TRBV7-8 and TRBJ1-2, with 9 bases fitting TRBD1. Trimming cost V 0 bases and J 1 base; bases outside gene matches: 3. Germline CDR1 and CDR2: SGHVS and FQNEAQ. This CDR3 is 16 amino acids long. CDR3 DNA sequence: TGTGCCAGCAGCTTAGCGGGACAGGGCCATAACTATGGCTACACCTTC. Translated: CASSLAGQGHNYGYTF.

The J gene is TRBJ2-5, the V gene TRBV6-1; tentative D call: TRBD1 (6 bases). CDR1 is MNHNS and CDR2 is SASEGT in the germline V gene. This CDR3 is built from 18 residues. V lost 1 base and J lost 2, with 20 bases in between. CDR3 nucleotide sequence: TGTGCCAGCAGTGAAGTGGCCGTTGGGACAAGGGGACAAGAGACCCAGTACTTC. This encodes CASSEVAVGTRGQETQYF.

The chain couples TRBV30 to TRBJ2-7; 9 nucleotides line up with TRBD1. The CDR3 is 14 residues long. V lost 0 bases, J lost 1 base, and 1 base stayed unmatched. CDR1 GTSNPN and CDR2 SVGIG come from the germline V gene (reference sequence). The CDR3 region is CAWSVGTGSYEQYF. CDR3 sequence (DNA): TGTGCCTGGAGTGTAGGGACAGGGTCCTACGAGCAGTACTTC. Combining the CDR3 with reference TRBV30 and TRBJ2-7 gives the whole variable domain SQTIHQWPATLVQPVGSPLSLECTVEGTSNPNLYWYRQAAGRGLQLLFYSVGIGQISSEVPQNLSASRPQDRQFILSSKKLLLSDSGFYLCAWSVGTGSYEQYFGPGTRLTVT.

The chain uses TRBV5-1 and TRBJ2-3; 8 bases line up with TRBD2. V shed 7 bases and J 2 bases; nucleotides not matched to a gene: 12. The CDR3 is made up of 16 amino acids. CDR1 is SGHRS and CDR2 is YFSETQ in the germline V gene. Written as DNA, the CDR3 is TGCGCCAGCGTCCCGGTTCGTAGCGGGGCCACAGATACGCAGTATTTT. It translates to CASVPVRSGATDTQYF.

In its sample, this clone was seen once. V gene TRBV6-1 combines with J gene TRBJ2-7, with D possibly TRBD1 on 6 matching bases. The CDR3 is 15 amino acids. Germline V gives CDR1 MNHNS, CDR2 SASEGT. V lost 6 bases, J lost 2 bases, and 17 bases lay in between. The CDR3, as DNA: TGTGCCAGCAGCGAGGGGGTTGCGGCTACCTACGAGCAGTACTTC. It translates to CASSEGVAATYEQYF.

The rearrangement joins TRBV6-6 to TRBJ2-7, with 9 bases that match TRBD2. The V gene end was trimmed by 2 bases and the J gene end by 4 bases; junction bases not matched to a gene: 9. The CDR3 is made up of 16 amino acids. From germline, CDR1 is MNHNY and CDR2 SVGAGI (reference sequence). In DNA form, the CDR3 reads TGTGCCAGCAGTTACGGCGGGAGGGCCGGAGTTTACGAGCAGTACTTC. Translating it yields CASSYGGRAGVYEQYF.

The CDR3 loop reads CASSFSVVEGTRNEQFF. Written as DNA, the CDR3 is TGTGCCAGCAGCTTTTCTGTAGTAGAGGGCACCAGGAATGAGCAGTTCTTC. The V and J genes are TRBV5-4 and TRBJ2-1, with D possibly TRBD2 on 5 matching bases. CDR1 SGHNT and CDR2 YYREEE come from the germline V gene (reference sequence). V was shortened by 2 bases and J by 7 bases, with 22 bases between the two germline ends. CDR3 length equals 17 residues.

Comment on this clone: A junction end diverges from the germline sequence, so it may reflect a read error. The chain employs TRBV7-7 and TRBJ2-5, with 10 bases that match TRBD1. From germline, CDR1 is SSHAT and CDR2 FNYEAQ (reference sequence). The CDR3 spans 13 residues. The CDR3 nucleotides read TGTGCTAGCAGCCAGGACAGGGGGGAGACCCAGTACTTC. This encodes CASSQDRGETQYF.

The genes are TRBV4-1 and TRBJ2-5; D is possibly TRBD2 (5 bases). The CDR3 consists of 13 residues. Germline CDR1 MGHRA, CDR2 YSYEKL. V lost 4 bases and J lost 5, with 11 bases in between. CDR3 nucleotides: TGCGCCAGCAGCCTCGGGATCTGGGAGACCCAGTACTTC. Translating it yields CASSLGIWETQYF.

The chain links TRBV6-6 to TRBJ2-4, with D unclear. With 0 bases removed from V and 0 bases from J, the gap between germline ends came to 6 bases. The CDR3 totals 15 residues. Germline assignment: CDR1 MNHNY and CDR2 SVGAGI (reference sequence). The CDR3, as DNA: TGTGCCAGCAGTTACTCGAGCCTAGCCAAAAACATTCAGTACTTC. Translation gives CASSYSSLAKNIQYF.

The J gene is TRBJ2-1, the V gene TRBV19; the D is unclear. Germline V gene data show CDR1 as LNHDA and CDR2 as SQIVND (reference sequence). The CDR3 is 15 residues long. V dropped 1 base and J dropped 2 bases, with 9 bases sitting between them. In DNA, the CDR3 is TGTGCCAGTAGTATAGGGGCAGGAACCTACAATGAGCAGTTCTTC. Residues: CASSIGAGTYNEQFF.

The V gene is TRBV7-8, the J gene TRBJ1-5; TRBD1 is a possible D gene (5 bases). Trimming took 5 bases from V and 4 from J, leaving 21 bases between them. In germline, CDR1 is SGHVS, CDR2 FQNEAQ. The CDR3 totals 17 residues. The CDR3: CASSGELGEGPNQPQHF. CDR3 DNA sequence: TGTGCCAGCAGCGGAGAACTGGGGGAGGGCCCTAATCAGCCCCAGCATTTT.

V usage is TRBV13 and J usage is TRBJ2-3; possibly TRBD1 for D (6 bases). The germline V gene has CDR1 PRHDT and CDR2 FYEKMQ (reference sequence). This CDR3 comprises 16 residues. V lost 0 bases and J 2 bases, leaving 12 bases between the germline ends. DNA of the CDR3: TGTGCCAGCAGCTTAGGCCGGGACACTTCCACAGATACGCAGTATTTT. The encoded protein is CASSLGRDTSTDTQYF.

The sample holds one count of this clone. The gene calls are TRBV14 and TRBJ2-3; D is unclear. The CDR3 totals 13 residues. CDR1 is SGHDN, CDR2 FVKESK, per germline. The V end lost 3 bases, the J end lost 2 bases, and 6 bases lay between the germline ends. CDR3 sequence: CASSHYNTDTQYF. The CDR3, as DNA: TGTGCCAGCAGCCATTATAACACAGATACGCAGTATTTT.